These 20 T cell receptor beta chains originate from one sample sequenced in a study of T cell responses to AZD1222 COVID-19 vaccine (dated by TCRdb to the early 2020s). The protocol used for the library was the immunoSEQ multiplex PCR assay. This is the immuneACCESS table as TCRdb keeps it, with only in-frame sequences that have V and J called. A part of the clones is gone; compared with another copy, unresolved V genes explain less than half, and the rest is unexplained. The sample table records more than 150,000 clones; roughly 88% of these occur just once. The top ten constitute roughly 0.5% of the sample. The intended sense of this specimen's time point label: baseline before first vaccination. The sequences come from peripheral blood, collected on day 0 of AZD1222 vaccination. These receptors originate from an adult in good health.

The V call is TRBV6-6, the J call TRBJ2-5; possibly TRBD1 or TRBD2 for D (6 bases each). CDR1 is MNHNY, CDR2 SVGAGI, per germline (reference sequence). The CDR3 has 15 residues. V lost 8 bases and J 1 base, leaving 17 bases between the germline ends. The CDR3 loop reads CASPLGGHVQETQYF. CDR3 sequence (DNA): TGTGCCAGCCCCTTGGGGGGCCACGTCCAAGAGACCCAGTACTTC.

The chain recombines TRBV12-5 with TRBJ2-7; either TRBD1 or TRBD2 may fit D (5 bases each). CDR1 is LGHNT, CDR2 FRNRAP, per germline. This CDR3 is built from 17 residues. CDR3 residues: CAGAYPPGVQRPHEQYF. DNA for the CDR3: TGTGCCGGGGCCTACCCCCCCGGTGTTCAACGGCCTCACGAGCAGTACTTC.

The chain joins TRBV7-9 to TRBJ1-4; D remains unclear. The germline CDR1 and CDR2 sequences are SEHNR and FQNEAQ (reference sequence). This CDR3 is built from 16 residues. The V end lost 4 bases, the J end lost 0 bases, and 12 bases lay between the germline ends. The CDR3, as DNA: TGTGCCAGCAGCTCCTGGAGCGGTTCAACTAATGAAAAACTGTTTTTT. This gives the protein CASSSWSGSTNEKLFF. Supplemented by reference TRBV7-9 and TRBJ1-4, the full variable domain reads DTGVSQNPRHKITKRGQNVTFRCDPISEHNRLYWYRQTLGQGPEFLTYFQNEAQLEKSRLLSDRFSAERPKGSFSTLEIQRTEQGDSAMYLCASSSWSGSTNEKLFFGSGTQLSVL.

This chain connects TRBV18 to TRBJ1-5; no clear D. The CDR3 contains 13 residues. Germline-derived CDR1 and CDR2 are KGHSH and LQKENI. Trimming cost V 6 bases and J 5 bases, with 11 bases left between them. The CDR3 here is CASSLDVDQPQHF. CDR3 bases: TGTGCCAGCTCTCTGGACGTAGATCAGCCCCAGCATTTT.

The chain links TRBV4-3 to TRBJ2-7; 7 nucleotides agree with TRBD2. Per the germline V gene, CDR1 is LGHNA and CDR2 is YSLEER. The CDR3 is 13 residues long. V lost 4 bases to trimming and J lost 7 bases; unmatched junction nucleotides: 7. The CDR3 spells CASSPYPGGEQYF. CDR3 in DNA: TGCGCCAGCAGCCCATATCCGGGGGGAGAGCAGTACTTC.

This clone was seen only once. The rearrangement joins TRBV28 to TRBJ1-2, with a weak D call TRBD1 (6 bases). This CDR3 contains 14 residues. V was clipped by 2 bases and J by 5 bases, with 12 bases between them. In germline, CDR1 is MDHEN, CDR2 SYDVKM. The CDR3 is CASSLPQGWYGYTF. DNA of the CDR3: TGTGCCAGCAGTTTACCACAGGGATGGTATGGCTACACCTTC.

The CDR3 loop is CASSQGQVINQPQHF. CDR3 coding DNA: TGTGCCAGCAGCCAAGGACAGGTGATCAATCAGCCCCAGCATTTT. The chain joins TRBV3-1 (or the pseudogene TRBV3-2) to TRBJ1-5, with a weak D call TRBD1 (6 bases). Between the trimmed V and J ends, which lost 1 base and 3 bases, there was a span of 10 bases. CDR3 length: 15 residues. CDR1 is LGHDT, CDR2 YNNKEL, per germline (reference sequence).

This clone was counted between two and nine times. The chain recombines TRBV6-4 with TRBJ1-2, with 8 bases lining up with TRBD1. This CDR3 has 13 amino acids. Unmatched junction bases numbered 0, after V lost 0 bases and J lost 6 bases. Germline values: CDR1 MRHNA, CDR2 SNTAGT. The CDR3 sequence: CASSDSTGDGYTF. Here the CDR3 DNA reads TGTGCCAGCAGTGACTCGACAGGGGATGGCTACACCTTC.

The rearrangement links TRBV4-1 to TRBJ1-2; perhaps TRBD1 as D (5 bases). There are 15 residues in the CDR3. CDR1 is MGHRA, CDR2 YSYEKL, per germline. V shed 2 bases and J shed 8 bases, with 18 bases lying between them. The CDR3 nucleotides are TGCGCCAGCAGCCAACAGTGGCGGGGCAGTGAGGGCTACACCTTC. Translating it yields CASSQQWRGSEGYTF.

The V and J genes are TRBV28 and TRBJ2-2; weak D call: TRBD1 (6 bases). This CDR3 spans 15 amino acids. CDR1 and CDR2 from the germline V gene are MDHEN and SYDVKM. V was clipped by 8 bases and J by 1 base, with 14 bases between them. The CDR3 DNA follows: TGTGCCAGCGGGTCCGGGACACTGAACACCGGGGAGCTGTTTTTT. This translates into CASGSGTLNTGELFF.

The chain couples TRBV11-2 to TRBJ2-5, with 7 positions matching TRBD2. Germline values: CDR1 SGHAT, CDR2 FQNNGV. This CDR3 has 17 amino acids. With 0 bases clipped from V and 6 bases from J, the junction kept 13 bases outside the gene matches. The CDR3 region has the DNA TGTGCCAGCAGCTTAGATCTGGGGGGAGGGCCGGAGAAGACCCAGTACTTC. Its translation: CASSLDLGGGPEKTQYF.

V and J are TRBV4-1 and TRBJ2-2; D is undetermined. The CDR3 consists of 15 residues. The germline gives CDR1 MGHRA, CDR2 YSYEKL. Trimming removed 6 bases from V and 5 bases from J, with 16 bases in between. CDR3 in DNA: TGCGCCAGCAGTCTTGGGTCATCGGATACCGGGGAGCTGTTTTTT. This codes for CASSLGSSDTGELFF.

The rearrangement links TRBV27 to TRBJ1-1; 7 positions match TRBD1. This CDR3 spans 13 amino acids. V was pared by 2 bases and J by 5 bases, with 2 bases of the junction left unmatched. CDR1 and CDR2 (germline): MNHEY, SMNVEV (reference sequence). DNA of the CDR3: TGTGCCAGCAGTTTACAGGGGGTAACTGAAGCTTTCTTT. This gives the protein CASSLQGVTEAFF.

CDR3: CSAADGRSPQHF. DNA for the CDR3: TGCAGCGCCGCGGACGGTCGATCGCCCCAGCATTTT. This chain uses TRBV29-1 with TRBJ1-5, with D unresolved. The germline gives CDR1 SQVTM, CDR2 ANQGSEA. The CDR3 extends over 12 amino acids. V lost 7 bases, J lost 9 bases, and 16 bases lay in between.

The chain recombines TRBV6-2 or TRBV6-3 with TRBJ2-2; D uncertain. There are 17 residues in the CDR3. CDR1 is MNHEY and CDR2 is SVGEGT in the germline V gene. Trimming removed 6 bases from V and 2 bases from J, with 19 bases in between. CDR3 region: CASSQGFEADNTGELFF. In DNA, the CDR3 is TGTGCCAGCAGCCAAGGGTTTGAGGCGGATAACACCGGGGAGCTGTTTTTT.

This chain joins TRBV29-1 and TRBJ1-1; tentatively, D is TRBD1 (5 bases). V was cut by 6 bases and J by 5 bases, with 19 bases left in between. There are 14 residues in the CDR3. Germline CDR1 and CDR2: SQVTM and ANQGSEA. CDR3 sequence (DNA): TGCAGCGTAGGTGCTCATGGGGGGGGGACTGAAGCTTTCTTT. It codes for CSVGAHGGGTEAFF.

The chain carries TRBV24-1 and TRBJ2-4; 12 bases are a match to TRBD2. V lost 9 bases and J lost 10; bases outside the gene matches: 9. Germline V CDR1 and CDR2: KGHDR, SFDVKD. The CDR3 spans 14 residues. This chain's CDR3 is CATQPSGGDRIQYF. The CDR3 DNA reads as TGTGCCACCCAACCTAGCGGGGGGGATCGAATTCAGTACTTC.

This chain connects TRBV7-9 to TRBJ1-3; D gene ambiguous. V lost 2 bases and J lost 0, with 14 bases in between. The CDR3 contains 17 residues. Germline CDR1 is SEHNR and CDR2 is FQNEAQ (reference sequence). The CDR3, as DNA: TGTGCCAGCAGCTTATTGGCCGGAACAGCCTCTGGAAACACCATATATTTT. Translated, it gives CASSLLAGTASGNTIYF.

The sample holds one count of this clone. This chain joins TRBV28 and TRBJ2-5, with D perhaps being TRBD1 or TRBD2 (5 bases each). The length of the CDR3 is 14 residues. Trimming cost V 6 bases and J 3 bases, with 14 bases left between them. CDR1 MDHEN and CDR2 SYDVKM come from the germline V gene. The CDR3 bases are TGTGCCAGCAGAGGGGCAGGGACGGAAGAGACCCAGTACTTC. Translating gives CASRGAGTEETQYF.

The rearrangement joins TRBV12-3 or TRBV12-4 to TRBJ1-2; D remains unclear. CDR3 length: 12 amino acids. With 8 bases removed from V and 4 bases from J, the gap between germline ends came to 11 bases. Here the CDR3 DNA reads TGTGCCAGCGGTCGCGAGAGCTATGGCTACACCTTC. Residues: CASGRESYGYTF.